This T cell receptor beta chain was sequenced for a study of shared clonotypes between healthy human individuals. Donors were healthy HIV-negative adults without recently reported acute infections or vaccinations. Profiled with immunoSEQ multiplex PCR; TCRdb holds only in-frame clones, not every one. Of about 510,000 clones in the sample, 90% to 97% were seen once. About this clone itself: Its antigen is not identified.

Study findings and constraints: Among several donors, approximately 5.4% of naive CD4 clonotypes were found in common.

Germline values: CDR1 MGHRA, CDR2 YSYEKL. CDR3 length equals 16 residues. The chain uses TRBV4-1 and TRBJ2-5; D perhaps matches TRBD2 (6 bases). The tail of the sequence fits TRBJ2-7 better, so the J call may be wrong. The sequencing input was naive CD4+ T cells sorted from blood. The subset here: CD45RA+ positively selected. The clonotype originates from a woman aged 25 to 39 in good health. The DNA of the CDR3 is TGCGCCAGCAGCCAAGGGGGACGGGGGAAAGGGAACGAGCAGTACTTC. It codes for CASSQGGRGKGNEQYF.